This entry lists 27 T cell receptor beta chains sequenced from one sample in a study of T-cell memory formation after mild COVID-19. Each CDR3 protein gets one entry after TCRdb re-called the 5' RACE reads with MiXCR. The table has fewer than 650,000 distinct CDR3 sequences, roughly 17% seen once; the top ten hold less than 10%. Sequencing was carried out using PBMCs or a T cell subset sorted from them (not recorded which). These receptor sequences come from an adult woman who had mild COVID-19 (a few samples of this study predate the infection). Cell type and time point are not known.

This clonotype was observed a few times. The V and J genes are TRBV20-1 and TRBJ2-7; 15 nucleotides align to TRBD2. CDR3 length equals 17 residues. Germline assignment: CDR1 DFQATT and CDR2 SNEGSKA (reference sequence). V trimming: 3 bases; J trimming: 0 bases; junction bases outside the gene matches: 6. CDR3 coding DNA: TGCAGTGCTAGGGGGACTAGCGGGAGGCAGAGCTCCTACGAGCAGTACTTC. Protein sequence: CSARGTSGRQSSYEQYF.

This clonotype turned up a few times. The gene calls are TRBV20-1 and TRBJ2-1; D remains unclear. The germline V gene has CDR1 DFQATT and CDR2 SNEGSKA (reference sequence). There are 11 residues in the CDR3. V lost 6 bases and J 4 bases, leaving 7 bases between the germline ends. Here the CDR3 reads CSATLYNEQFF. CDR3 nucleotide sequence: TGCAGTGCCACACTATACAATGAGCAGTTCTTC.

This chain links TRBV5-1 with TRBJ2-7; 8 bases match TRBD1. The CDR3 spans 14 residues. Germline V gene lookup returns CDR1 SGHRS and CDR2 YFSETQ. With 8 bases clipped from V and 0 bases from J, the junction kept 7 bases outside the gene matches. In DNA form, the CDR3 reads TGCGCCAGATGCCGGGACAGGAGCTCCTACGAGCAGTACTTC. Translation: CARCRDRSSYEQYF.

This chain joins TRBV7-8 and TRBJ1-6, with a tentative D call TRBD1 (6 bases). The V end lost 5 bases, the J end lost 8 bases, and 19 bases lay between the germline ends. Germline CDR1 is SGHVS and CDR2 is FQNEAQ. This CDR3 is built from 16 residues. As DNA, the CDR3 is TGTGCCAGCAGCCCCGCCCCGGGACAAGCCTATTCACCCCTCCACTTT. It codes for CASSPAPGQAYSPLHF.

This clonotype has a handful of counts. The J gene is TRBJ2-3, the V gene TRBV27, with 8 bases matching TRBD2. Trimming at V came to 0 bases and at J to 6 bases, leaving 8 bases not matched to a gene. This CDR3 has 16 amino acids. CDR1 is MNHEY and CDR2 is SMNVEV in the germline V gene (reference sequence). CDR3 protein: CASSLSATSGQDTQYF. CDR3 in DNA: TGTGCCAGCAGTTTATCTGCTACTAGCGGACAGGATACGCAGTATTTT.

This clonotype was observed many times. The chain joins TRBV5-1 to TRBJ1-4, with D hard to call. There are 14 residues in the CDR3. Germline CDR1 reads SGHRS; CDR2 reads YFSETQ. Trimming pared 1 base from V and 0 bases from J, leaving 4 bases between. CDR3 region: CASSLPSTNEKLFF. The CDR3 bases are TGCGCCAGCAGCTTGCCTTCAACTAATGAAAAACTGTTTTTT. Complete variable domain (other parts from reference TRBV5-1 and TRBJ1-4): KAGVTQTPRYLIKTRGQQVTLSCSPISGHRSVSWYQQTPGQGLQFLFEYFSETQRNKGNFPGRFSGRQFSNSRSEMNVSTLELGDSALYLCASSLPSTNEKLFFGSGTQLSVL.

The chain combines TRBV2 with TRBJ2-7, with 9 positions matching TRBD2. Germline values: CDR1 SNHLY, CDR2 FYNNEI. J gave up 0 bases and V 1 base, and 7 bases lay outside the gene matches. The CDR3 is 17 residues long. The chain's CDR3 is CASSEGVAGDYSYEQYF. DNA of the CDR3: TGTGCCAGCAGTGAAGGAGTAGCGGGAGATTACTCCTACGAGCAGTACTTC. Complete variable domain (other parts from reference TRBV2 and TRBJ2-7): EPEVTQTPSHQVTQMGQEVILRCVPISNHLYFYWYRQILGQKVEFLVSFYNNEISEKSEIFDDQFSVERPDGSNFTLKIRSTKLEDSAMYFCASSEGVAGDYSYEQYFGPGTRLTVT.

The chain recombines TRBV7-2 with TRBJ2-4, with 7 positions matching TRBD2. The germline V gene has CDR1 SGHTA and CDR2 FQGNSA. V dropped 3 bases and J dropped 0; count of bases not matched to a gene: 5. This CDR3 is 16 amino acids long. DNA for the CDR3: TGTGCCAGCAGCTTGCGGCGGGAGCTAGCCAAAAACATTCAGTACTTC. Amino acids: CASSLRRELAKNIQYF. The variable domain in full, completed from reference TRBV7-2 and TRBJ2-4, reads GAGVSQSPSNKVTEKGKDVELRCDPISGHTALYWYRQSLGQGLEFLIYFQGNSAPDKSGLPSDRFSAERTGGSVSTLTIQRTQQEDSAVYLCASSLRRELAKNIQYFGAGTRLSVL.

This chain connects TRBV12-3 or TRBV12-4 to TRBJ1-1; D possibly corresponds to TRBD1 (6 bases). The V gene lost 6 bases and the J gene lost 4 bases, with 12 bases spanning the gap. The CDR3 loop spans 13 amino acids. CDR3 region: CASRPWTATEAFF. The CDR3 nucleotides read TGTGCCAGCAGGCCTTGGACAGCCACTGAAGCTTTCTTT.

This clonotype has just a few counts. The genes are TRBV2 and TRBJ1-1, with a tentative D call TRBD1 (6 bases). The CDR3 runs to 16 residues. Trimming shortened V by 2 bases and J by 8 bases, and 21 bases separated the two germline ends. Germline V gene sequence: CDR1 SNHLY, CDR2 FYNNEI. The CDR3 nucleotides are TGTGCCAGCAGTGAAACAGGGCCGCTAAGGGTTGGCGAAGCTTTCTTT. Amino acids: CASSETGPLRVGEAFF.

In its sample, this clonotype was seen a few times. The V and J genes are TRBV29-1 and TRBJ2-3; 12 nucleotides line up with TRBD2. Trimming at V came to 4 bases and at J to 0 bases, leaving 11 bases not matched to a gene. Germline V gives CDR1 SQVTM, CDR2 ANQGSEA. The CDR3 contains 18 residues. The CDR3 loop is CSVVSASGRVFSTDTQYF. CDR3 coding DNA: TGCAGCGTTGTCTCGGCTAGCGGGAGGGTGTTTAGCACAGATACGCAGTATTTT.

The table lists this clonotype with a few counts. CDR3 sequence: CSASRPRRGGETQYF. The CDR3 DNA sequence: TGCAGTGCTAGTCGGCCCCGGAGGGGGGGAGAGACCCAGTACTTC. The V and J genes are TRBV20-1 and TRBJ2-5, with D maybe TRBD2 (7 bases). CDR1 is DFQATT, CDR2 SNEGSKA, per germline (reference sequence). V was shortened by 3 bases and J by 4 bases, with 18 bases between the two germline ends. CDR3 length: 15 amino acids.

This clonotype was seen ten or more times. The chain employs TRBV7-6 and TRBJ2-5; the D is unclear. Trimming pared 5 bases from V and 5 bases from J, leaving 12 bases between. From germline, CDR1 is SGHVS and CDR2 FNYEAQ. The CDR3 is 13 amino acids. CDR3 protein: CASSLLVRETQYF. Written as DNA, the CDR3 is TGTGCCAGCAGCCTGCTCGTGCGTGAGACCCAGTACTTC.

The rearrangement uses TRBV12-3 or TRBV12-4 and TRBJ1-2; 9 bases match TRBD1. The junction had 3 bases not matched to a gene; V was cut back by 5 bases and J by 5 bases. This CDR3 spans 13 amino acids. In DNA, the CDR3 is TGTGCCAGCAGTGACAGGGGGTCTTATGGCTACACCTTC. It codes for CASSDRGSYGYTF.

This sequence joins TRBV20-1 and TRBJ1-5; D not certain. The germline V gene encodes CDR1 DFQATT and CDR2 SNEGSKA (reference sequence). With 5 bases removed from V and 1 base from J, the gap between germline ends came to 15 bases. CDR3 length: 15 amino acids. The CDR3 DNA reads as TGCAGTGCTCTCACTACCCCTGACAGCAATCAGCCCCAGCATTTT. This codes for CSALTTPDSNQPQHF.

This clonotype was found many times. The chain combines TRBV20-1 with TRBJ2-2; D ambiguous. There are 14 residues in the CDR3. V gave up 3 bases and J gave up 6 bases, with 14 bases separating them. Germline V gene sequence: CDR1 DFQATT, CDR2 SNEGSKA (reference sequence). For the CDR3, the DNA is TGCAGTGCTAGTGCGCTAGTGTCGGCCGGGGAGCTGTTTTTT. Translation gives CSASALVSAGELFF.

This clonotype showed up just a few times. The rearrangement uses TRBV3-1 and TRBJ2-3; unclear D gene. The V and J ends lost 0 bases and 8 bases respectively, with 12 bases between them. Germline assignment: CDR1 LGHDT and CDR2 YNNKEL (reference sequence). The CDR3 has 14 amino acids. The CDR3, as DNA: TGTGCCAGCAGCCAAGATCGGGCTATCGGTACGCAGTATTTT. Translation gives CASSQDRAIGTQYF.

The DNA for the CDR3 is TGTGCCATCAGTATTGGACTAGCTCTCACAGATACGCAGTATTTT. This gives the protein CAISIGLALTDTQYF. This rearrangement joins TRBV10-3 to TRBJ2-3; 8 bases line up with TRBD2. Per germline, CDR1 ENHRY and CDR2 SYGVKD. The CDR3 consists of 15 residues. V shed 5 bases, J shed 2 bases, and the junction held 6 bases outside the gene matches.

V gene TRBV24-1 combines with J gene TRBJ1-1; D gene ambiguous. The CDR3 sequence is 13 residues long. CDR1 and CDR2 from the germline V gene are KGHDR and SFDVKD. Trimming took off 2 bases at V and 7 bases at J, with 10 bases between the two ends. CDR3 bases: TGTGCCACCAGTGATTGGAGGAGCCGTGAAGCTTTCTTT. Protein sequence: CATSDWRSREAFF.

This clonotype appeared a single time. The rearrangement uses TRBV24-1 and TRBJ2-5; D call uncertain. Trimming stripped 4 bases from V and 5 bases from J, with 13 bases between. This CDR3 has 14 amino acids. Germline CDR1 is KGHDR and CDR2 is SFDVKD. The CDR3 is CATSDPRGAETQYF. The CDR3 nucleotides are TGTGCCACCAGTGACCCCAGAGGAGCTGAGACCCAGTACTTC.

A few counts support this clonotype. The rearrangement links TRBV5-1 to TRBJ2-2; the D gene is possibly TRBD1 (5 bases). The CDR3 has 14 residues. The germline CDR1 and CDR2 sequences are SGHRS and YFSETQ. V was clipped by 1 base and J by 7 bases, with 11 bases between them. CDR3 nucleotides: TGCGCCAGCAGCTTGTACCGACAGAGCGGGGAGCTGTTTTTT. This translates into CASSLYRQSGELFF. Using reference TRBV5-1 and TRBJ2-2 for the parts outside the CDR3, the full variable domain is KAGVTQTPRYLIKTRGQQVTLSCSPISGHRSVSWYQQTPGQGLQFLFEYFSETQRNKGNFPGRFSGRQFSNSRSEMNVSTLELGDSALYLCASSLYRQSGELFFGEGSRLTVL.

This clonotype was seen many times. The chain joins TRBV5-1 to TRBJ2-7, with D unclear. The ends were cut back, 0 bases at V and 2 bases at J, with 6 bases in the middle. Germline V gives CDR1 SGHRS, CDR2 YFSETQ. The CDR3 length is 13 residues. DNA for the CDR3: TGCGCCAGCAGCTTGGAGGGTCCCTACGAGCAGTACTTC. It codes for CASSLEGPYEQYF.

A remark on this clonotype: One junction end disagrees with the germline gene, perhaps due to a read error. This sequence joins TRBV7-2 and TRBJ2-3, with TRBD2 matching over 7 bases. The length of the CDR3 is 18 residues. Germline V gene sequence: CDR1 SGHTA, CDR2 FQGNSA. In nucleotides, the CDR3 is TGTGCCAGCAGCCTGAGTGGAACTAGCGCACTTCCGGGAGATACGCGGTATTTT. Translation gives CASSLSGTSALPGDTRYF.

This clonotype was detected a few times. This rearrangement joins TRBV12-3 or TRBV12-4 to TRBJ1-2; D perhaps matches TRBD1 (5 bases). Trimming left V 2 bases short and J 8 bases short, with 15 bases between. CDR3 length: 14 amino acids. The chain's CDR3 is CASSLPDSPTGYTF. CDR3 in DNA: TGTGCCAGCAGTTTACCCGACAGCCCCACCGGCTACACCTTC.

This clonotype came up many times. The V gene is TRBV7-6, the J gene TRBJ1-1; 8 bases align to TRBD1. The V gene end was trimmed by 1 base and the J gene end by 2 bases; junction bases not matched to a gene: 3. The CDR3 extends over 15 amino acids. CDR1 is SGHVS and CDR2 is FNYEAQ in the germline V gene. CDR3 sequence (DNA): TGTGCCAGCAGCTTAGGACAGGGGCTTAACACTGAAGCTTTCTTT. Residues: CASSLGQGLNTEAFF.

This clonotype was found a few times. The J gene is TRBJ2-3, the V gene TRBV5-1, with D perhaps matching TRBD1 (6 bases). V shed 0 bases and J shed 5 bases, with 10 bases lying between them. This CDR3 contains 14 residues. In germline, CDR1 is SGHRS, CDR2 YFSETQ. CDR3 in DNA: TGCGCCAGCAGCTTGGGGGGGCGATTAGATACGCAGTATTTT. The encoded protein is CASSLGGRLDTQYF.

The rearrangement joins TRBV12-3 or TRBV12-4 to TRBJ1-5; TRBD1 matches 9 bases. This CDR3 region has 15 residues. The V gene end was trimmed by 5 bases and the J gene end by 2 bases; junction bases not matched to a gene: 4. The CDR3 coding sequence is TGTGCCAGCAGTGTGACAGGGGGTGGCAATCAGCCCCAGCATTTT. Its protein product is CASSVTGGGNQPQHF.